These 6 T cell receptor beta chains came from one sample sequenced in a study of blood T cell repertoires in COVID-19. Measured with immunoSEQ multiplex PCR; TCRdb has only the in-frame clones, and not every one. The sample contains around 67,000 clones, 70% to 85% of which appear only once. The sequenced sample consisted of peripheral blood. These receptors were obtained from a woman aged 70-85 years with acute or convalescent COVID-19.

This clone was detected a few times. This rearrangement joins TRBV13 to TRBJ1-1; 9 nucleotides line up with TRBD1. The CDR3 runs 15 residues. CDR1 PRHDT and CDR2 FYEKMQ come from the germline V gene (reference sequence). The ends lost 5 bases at V and 2 bases at J; junction bases unmatched: 6. The CDR3 is CASSPGTGINTEAFF. CDR3 nucleotide sequence: TGTGCCAGCAGCCCCGGGACAGGGATTAACACTGAAGCTTTCTTT.

The rearrangement links TRBV6-5 to TRBJ2-7, with D possibly being TRBD2 (5 bases). V was pared by 7 bases and J by 7 bases, with 20 bases between. CDR1 is MNHEY, CDR2 SVGAGI, per germline. This CDR3 is 14 amino acids long. CDR3 amino acids: CASTQVLGDREQYF. CDR3 DNA sequence: TGTGCCAGCACTCAAGTGCTCGGGGATCGGGAGCAGTACTTC.

This clone was counted a single time. CDR3 bases: TGTGCCAGTTCCACCGGGACTAGCGGGAGAAAAGGCACCGGGGAGCTGTTTTTT. It is translated as CASSTGTSGRKGTGELFF. The chain joins TRBV11-2 to TRBJ2-2; 14 bases line up with TRBD2. CDR1 SGHAT and CDR2 FQNNGV come from the germline V gene. V shed 9 bases and J 4 bases; nucleotides not matched to a gene: 13. CDR3 size: 18 residues.

The genes are TRBV28 and TRBJ1-2, with TRBD1 matching over 7 bases. Germline lookup yields CDR1 MDHEN and CDR2 SYDVKM. The CDR3 has 16 amino acids. The ends lost 5 bases at V and 8 bases at J; junction bases unmatched: 17. The CDR3, as DNA: TGTGCCAGCAGTCCAAGACAGGGTTTTTCGGTTAGGGGCTACACCTTC. Its protein product is CASSPRQGFSVRGYTF.

The sample holds one count of this clone. This chain joins TRBV10-3 and TRBJ2-7; tentative D call: TRBD2 (6 bases). Germline V lookup: CDR1 ENHRY, CDR2 SYGVKD. With 10 bases removed from V and 0 bases from J, the gap between germline ends came to 16 bases. The CDR3 runs 14 residues. The CDR3 protein is CATKPSGSSYEQYF. The CDR3 coding sequence is TGTGCCACCAAACCTTCCGGGAGCTCCTACGAGCAGTACTTC.

This chain connects TRBV5-1 to TRBJ2-1, with TRBD1 identical over 7 bases. The CDR3 runs to 15 residues. After removal of 0 bases from V and 6 bases from J, the junction contained 6 bases not matched to a gene. Germline CDR1 is SGHRS and CDR2 is YFSETQ. The DNA for the CDR3 is TGCGCCAGCAGCTTGGCCACCCCAGGGGGCAATGAGCAGTTCTTC. Translation: CASSLATPGGNEQFF.